Presented here are 22 T cell receptor beta chains from one specimen sequenced in a study of beta chain features in type 1 diabetes. cDNA synthesis used the whole RNA isolate, giving expressed TCRB sequences. Data came from immunoSEQ multiplex PCR; TCRdb stores just in-frame clones and leaves some out. The sample shows some 44,000 clones, roughly 70% of them seen only once. Their cognate antigens are unknown. Study-wide points: For Type 1 diabetes patients, all four CD4+ subsets carried TCRB CDR3s that were moderately but significantly shorter.

Sequencing used Tregs from blood. The receptors derive from a woman aged 18-29 years with type 1 diabetes.

J is TRBJ1-2 and V is TRBV2; a weak D match, TRBD1 (5 bases). CDR3 length: 12 residues. V was trimmed by 6 bases and J by 8 bases, leaving 13 bases between them. In germline, CDR1 is SNHLY, CDR2 FYNNEI. The CDR3 sequence is CASSQTVHGYTF. The CDR3 DNA reads TGTGCCAGCAGCCAGACAGTCCACGGCTACACCTTC.

This clone was seen more than once but under ten times. This chain joins TRBV5-1 and TRBJ1-1; a weak D match, TRBD1 (5 bases). Trimming took 0 bases from V and 1 from J, leaving 7 bases between them. CDR1 is SGHRS, CDR2 YFSETQ, per germline. The CDR3 is 14 residues long. DNA of the CDR3: TGCGCCAGCAGCTTGGGACAGCCGAACACTGAAGCTTTCTTT. It yields the protein CASSLGQPNTEAFF.

This clone was seen only a few times. This chain joins TRBV18 and TRBJ2-1, with 7 bases matching TRBD2. The germline CDR1 and CDR2 sequences are KGHSH and LQKENI. The J segment lost 8 bases and the V segment lost 2 bases, leaving 6 bases of the junction unmatched. CDR3 length: 14 amino acids. CDR3 sequence: CASSPFGGGDEQFF. The CDR3 DNA sequence: TGTGCCAGCTCACCATTCGGGGGAGGGGATGAGCAGTTCTTC.

This clone was seen only a few times. Distinct nucleotide sequences in the sample also encode this CDR3. This chain links TRBV7-2 with TRBJ1-5; TRBD1 matches at 10 bases. This CDR3 has 13 amino acids. V gave up 4 bases and J gave up 6 bases; unmatched junction bases: 0. CDR1 and CDR2 from the germline V gene are SGHTA and FQGNSA. The DNA for the CDR3 is TGTGCCAGCAGCTGGACAGGGGGTCAGCCCCAGCATTTT. Translating gives CASSWTGGQPQHF.

This clone was detected a few times. V and J are TRBV25-1 and TRBJ2-6; a weak D match, TRBD2 (6 bases). CDR1 and CDR2 from the germline V gene are MGHDK and SYGVNS. V was trimmed by 4 bases and J by 3 bases, leaving 13 bases between them. This CDR3 comprises 16 residues. This CDR3 reads CASSGAGSHGANVLTF. As DNA, the CDR3 is TGTGCCAGCAGTGGGGCGGGATCTCATGGGGCCAACGTCCTGACTTTC.

The chain couples TRBV19 to TRBJ1-1; TRBD1 is a possible D gene (6 bases). The V and J ends lost 8 bases and 5 bases respectively, with 18 bases between them. CDR3 size: 14 residues. Germline CDR1 reads LNHDA; CDR2 reads SQIVND (reference sequence). CDR3 nucleotide sequence: TGTGCCAGTTCGGCCCCCCAGGGGCGGACTGAAGCTTTCTTT. Translated: CASSAPQGRTEAFF.

This chain connects TRBV9 to TRBJ2-1; D is uncertain. The CDR3 covers 11 residues. Trimming removed 0 bases at V and 9 bases at J, with 4 bases between. CDR1 and CDR2 from the germline V gene are SGDLS and YYNGEE. The CDR3 DNA sequence: TGTGCCAGCAGCGTAGGCGGTGAGCAGTTCTTC. It translates to CASSVGGEQFF.

This clone came up a few times. The chain is built from TRBV6-5 and TRBJ1-2; a possible D gene is TRBD1 (6 bases). Germline V lookup: CDR1 MNHEY, CDR2 SVGAGI. The V end lost 6 bases, the J end lost 8 bases, and 16 bases lay between the germline ends. This CDR3 spans 13 amino acids. The CDR3 is CASRETGWEGYTF. CDR3 nucleotide sequence: TGTGCCAGCAGAGAAACAGGGTGGGAGGGCTACACCTTC.

This chain links TRBV6-6 with TRBJ2-1; TRBD2 matches 8 bases. The CDR3 runs 16 residues. V lost 3 bases to trimming and J lost 4 bases; unmatched junction nucleotides: 8. Germline assignment: CDR1 MNHNY and CDR2 SVGAGI (reference sequence). The CDR3 sequence is CASSYRASGPYNEQFF. The CDR3 DNA reads TGTGCCAGCAGTTATAGGGCTAGCGGGCCTTACAATGAGCAGTTCTTC.

This clone has only one observation. This sequence joins TRBV7-9 and TRBJ2-5; D call uncertain. Germline V gene sequence: CDR1 SEHNR, CDR2 FQNEAQ (reference sequence). CDR3 length: 14 amino acids. Trimming took off 0 bases at V and 2 bases at J, with 7 bases between the two ends. DNA of the CDR3: TGTGCCAGCAGCTTAGCGTCTCCTCAAGAGACCCAGTACTTC. Amino acid sequence: CASSLASPQETQYF.

V and J are TRBV7-9 and TRBJ2-6; no clear D. The length of the CDR3 is 17 residues. Per the germline V gene, CDR1 is SEHNR and CDR2 is FQNEAQ (reference sequence). V lost 0 bases and J lost 0, with 9 bases in between. The CDR3 loop reads CASSLAPVSSGANVLTF. The CDR3 coding sequence is TGTGCCAGCAGCTTAGCTCCGGTTAGCTCTGGGGCCAACGTCCTGACTTTC.

The CDR3 coding sequence is TGTGCCAGCAGTGAGGTAGCAGTTTCCTACGAGCAGTACTTC. Its translation is CASSEVAVSYEQYF. The genes are TRBV28 and TRBJ2-5; D is unresolved. TRBJ2-7 matches the DNA end more closely, so the J call is doubtful. The CDR3 is made up of 14 amino acids. Germline CDR1 and CDR2: MDHEN and SYDVKM.

This sequence joins TRBV30 and TRBJ2-7; 7 bases map to TRBD2. Germline CDR1 and CDR2: GTSNPN and SVGIG (reference sequence). The CDR3 has 12 amino acids. After removal of 3 bases from V and 2 bases from J, the junction contained 1 base not matched to a gene. In DNA, the CDR3 is TGTGCCTGGAGCCTAGCGGCCTACGAGCAGTACTTC. Translation gives CAWSLAAYEQYF.

This chain links TRBV18 with TRBJ1-1, with 7 bases lining up with TRBD1. Germline assignment: CDR1 KGHSH and CDR2 LQKENI. This CDR3 has 15 amino acids. Trimming took 3 bases from V and 10 from J; bases not matched to a gene: 14. CDR3 DNA sequence: TGTGCCAGCTCACCCCCAGGGGGAGTTAGCGTGGGAGCTTTCTTT. This codes for CASSPPGGVSVGAFF. Filled out from reference TRBV18 and TRBJ1-1, the complete variable domain reads NAGVMQNPRHLVRRRGQEARLRCSPMKGHSHVYWYRQLPEEGLKFMVYLQKENIIDESGMPKERFSAEFPKEGPSILRIQQVVRGDSAAYFCASSPPGGVSVGAFFGQGTRLTVV.

The J gene is TRBJ1-6, the V gene TRBV18; 8 positions agree with TRBD1. CDR1 KGHSH and CDR2 LQKENI come from the germline V gene. V shed 3 bases, J shed 13 bases, and the junction held 8 bases outside the gene matches. The CDR3 has 14 residues. CDR3 in DNA: TGTGCCAGCTCACCGACAGGGGCTGACAACCCCCTCCACTTT. It codes for CASSPTGADNPLHF.

The gene calls are TRBV6-1 and TRBJ1-1, with D possibly TRBD1 on 6 matching bases. CDR1 and CDR2 from the germline V gene are MNHNS and SASEGT. V was shortened by 4 bases and J by 1 base, with 10 bases between the two germline ends. The length of the CDR3 is 14 residues. CDR3: CASSARTENTEAFF. CDR3 in DNA: TGTGCCAGCAGTGCACGGACAGAGAACACTGAAGCTTTCTTT.

This clone appeared a single time. This chain joins TRBV7-2 and TRBJ2-5, with D perhaps matching TRBD1 (6 bases). Trimming pared 8 bases from V and 0 bases from J, leaving 13 bases between. The CDR3 totals 14 residues. CDR1 SGHTA and CDR2 FQGNSA come from the germline V gene. CDR3: CASGYHRDQETQYF. The CDR3 DNA reads TGTGCCAGCGGCTATCACAGGGACCAAGAGACCCAGTACTTC.

The chain carries TRBV5-1 and TRBJ2-3, with D tentatively TRBD1 (6 bases). V lost 0 bases, J lost 1 base, and 9 bases lay in between. The CDR3 sequence is 15 residues long. Germline V gene data show CDR1 as SGHRS and CDR2 as YFSETQ. This CDR3 is CASSLAAGGTDTQYF. The DNA for the CDR3 is TGCGCCAGCAGCTTGGCGGCAGGGGGCACAGATACGCAGTATTTT.

CDR3 in amino acids: CASSRDGGSATDTQYF. Here the CDR3 DNA reads TGCGCCAGCAGCCGAGACGGGGGATCTGCCACAGATACGCAGTATTTT. J is TRBJ2-3 and V is TRBV5-1, with D tentatively TRBD2 (6 bases). V shed 4 bases and J shed 2 bases, with 17 bases lying between them. Looked up from germline, CDR1 is SGHRS and CDR2 is YFSETQ. The CDR3 runs to 16 residues.

This sequence joins TRBV15 and TRBJ1-2, with 7 bases matching TRBD1. V lost 0 bases, J lost 8 bases, and 6 bases stayed unmatched. The germline V gene has CDR1 LNHNV and CDR2 YYDKDF (reference sequence). The length of the CDR3 is 14 residues. The CDR3 bases are TGTGCCACCAGCAGAGAAAAGGGGGCAAGGGGCTACACCTTC. This translates into CATSREKGARGYTF.

The table lists this clone with a few counts. V and J are TRBV7-9 and TRBJ1-4; D remains ambiguous. V lost 7 bases and J lost 6, with 18 bases in between. CDR3 length equals 15 residues. Germline CDR1 and CDR2: SEHNR and FQNEAQ (reference sequence). CDR3 loop: CASTQRGRHDEKLFF. The DNA for the CDR3 is TGTGCCAGCACGCAACGTGGGAGGCACGATGAAAAACTGTTTTTT.

The chain employs TRBV30 and TRBJ1-1; D perhaps matches TRBD1 (5 bases). This CDR3 is 12 amino acids long. Between the trimmed V and J ends, which lost 2 bases and 5 bases, there was a span of 9 bases. The germline V gene has CDR1 GTSNPN and CDR2 SVGIG (reference sequence). The DNA for the CDR3 is TGTGCCTGGAGTCGGGGGTTGACTGAAGCTTTCTTT. Translating gives CAWSRGLTEAFF.